The 4 T cell receptor beta chains listed next were all sequenced from one sample in a study of beta chain features in type 1 diabetes. Investigators reverse transcribed all isolated RNA, so they sequenced expressed TCRB transcripts. TCRdb's copy holds only in-frame clones and misses some; the assay was immunoSEQ multiplex PCR. The table has some 150,000 clones, roughly 10% seen once; the top ten hold under 1.5%. The sequencing input was naive CD4+ T cells from blood. All receptors come from a young man in good health.

This clone was counted between two and nine times. The chain has TRBV5-1 and TRBJ1-4; no firm D call. Looked up from germline, CDR1 is SGHRS and CDR2 is YFSETQ. The CDR3 runs to 15 residues. V lost 1 base, J lost 5 bases, and 12 bases lay in between. For the CDR3, the DNA is TGCGCCAGCAGCTTGAATCAGGCCCCAAATGAAAAACTGTTTTTT. Protein: CASSLNQAPNEKLFF.

This clone occurred a few times. This sequence joins TRBV7-2 and TRBJ2-1, with a tentative D call TRBD2 (6 bases). The CDR3 totals 15 residues. V lost 1 base and J 5 bases, leaving 12 bases between the germline ends. CDR1 and CDR2 from the germline V gene are SGHTA and FQGNSA. CDR3 sequence: CASSLEGRLDNEQFF. In nucleotides, the CDR3 is TGTGCCAGCAGCTTAGAGGGGAGACTAGACAATGAGCAGTTCTTC.

This clone has more than one count but fewer than ten. In DNA, the CDR3 is TGCGCCAGCAGCTTGGGGACTTCAGATACGCAGTATTTT. It yields the protein CASSLGTSDTQYF. The J gene is TRBJ2-3, the V gene TRBV5-1; tentatively, D is TRBD2 (5 bases). The CDR3 consists of 13 residues. Germline V gene data show CDR1 as SGHRS and CDR2 as YFSETQ. V lost 0 bases and J 4 bases, leaving 6 bases between the germline ends.

This clone was recorded a few times. V usage is TRBV7-9 and J usage is TRBJ1-2; D possibly corresponds to TRBD1 (5 bases). Germline CDR1 reads SEHNR; CDR2 reads FQNEAQ (reference sequence). The CDR3 has 13 amino acids. V was pared by 4 bases and J by 1 base, with 7 bases between. CDR3 protein: CASSWGDNYGYTF. CDR3 bases: TGTGCCAGCAGCTGGGGGGATAACTATGGCTACACCTTC.